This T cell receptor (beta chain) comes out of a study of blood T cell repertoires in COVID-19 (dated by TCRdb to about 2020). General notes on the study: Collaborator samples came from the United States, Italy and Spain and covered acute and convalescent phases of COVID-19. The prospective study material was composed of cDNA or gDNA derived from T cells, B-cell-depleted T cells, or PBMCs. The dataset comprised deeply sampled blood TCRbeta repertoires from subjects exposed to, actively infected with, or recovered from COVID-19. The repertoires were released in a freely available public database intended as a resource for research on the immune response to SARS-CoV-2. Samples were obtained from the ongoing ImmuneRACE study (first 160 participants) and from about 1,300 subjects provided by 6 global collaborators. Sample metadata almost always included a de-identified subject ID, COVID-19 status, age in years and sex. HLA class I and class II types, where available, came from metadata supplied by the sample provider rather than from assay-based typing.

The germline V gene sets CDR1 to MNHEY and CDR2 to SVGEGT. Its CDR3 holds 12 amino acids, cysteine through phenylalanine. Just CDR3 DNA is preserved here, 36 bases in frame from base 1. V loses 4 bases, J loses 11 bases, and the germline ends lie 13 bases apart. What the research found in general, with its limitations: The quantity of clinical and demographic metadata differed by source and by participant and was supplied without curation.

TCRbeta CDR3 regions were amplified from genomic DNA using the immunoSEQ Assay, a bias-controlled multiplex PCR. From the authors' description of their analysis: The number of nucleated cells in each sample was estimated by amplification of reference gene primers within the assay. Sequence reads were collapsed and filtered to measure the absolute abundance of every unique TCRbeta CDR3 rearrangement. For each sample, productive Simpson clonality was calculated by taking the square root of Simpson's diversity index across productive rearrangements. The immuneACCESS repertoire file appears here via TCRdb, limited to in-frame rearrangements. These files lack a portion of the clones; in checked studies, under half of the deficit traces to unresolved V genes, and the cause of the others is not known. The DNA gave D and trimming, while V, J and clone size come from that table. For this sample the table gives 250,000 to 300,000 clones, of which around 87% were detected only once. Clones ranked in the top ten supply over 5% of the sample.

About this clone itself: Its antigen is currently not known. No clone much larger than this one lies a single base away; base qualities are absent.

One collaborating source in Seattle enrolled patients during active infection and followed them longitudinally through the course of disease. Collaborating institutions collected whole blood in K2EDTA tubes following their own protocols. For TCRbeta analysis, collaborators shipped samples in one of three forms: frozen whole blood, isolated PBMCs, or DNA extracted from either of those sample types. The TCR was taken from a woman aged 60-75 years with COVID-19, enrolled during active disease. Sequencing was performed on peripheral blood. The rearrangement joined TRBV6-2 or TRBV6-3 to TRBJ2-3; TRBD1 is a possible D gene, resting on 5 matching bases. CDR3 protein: CASSFATEKQYF. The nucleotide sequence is TGTGCCAGCAGTTTCGCGACAGAGAAGCAGTATTTT.